A single sample is the source of the 2 T cell receptor beta chains below, sequenced in a study of T cell responses to AZD1222 COVID-19 vaccine. Profiled with immunoSEQ multiplex PCR; TCRdb holds only in-frame clones, not every one. The sample contains 150,000 or so clones, nearly 90% of which appear only once. The specimen was peripheral blood, collected on day 0 of AZD1222 vaccination. The receptors come from an adult in good health.

The chain is built from TRBV5-1 and TRBJ2-5; D is possibly TRBD2 (5 bases). The CDR3 extends over 19 amino acids. Trimming shortened V by 4 bases and J by 1 base, and 26 bases separated the two germline ends. Per germline, CDR1 SGHRS and CDR2 YFSETQ. This CDR3 is CASSRTPLTSFSGQETQYF. CDR3 nucleotides: TGCGCCAGCAGCCGAACCCCCCTTACTAGTTTCAGCGGCCAAGAGACCCAGTACTTC.

The rearrangement links TRBV12-3 or TRBV12-4 to TRBJ1-5; 8 nucleotides agree with TRBD1. After removal of 5 bases from V and 11 bases from J, the junction contained 5 bases not matched to a gene. CDR3 length equals 12 residues. The CDR3, as DNA: TGTGCCAGCAGTCCCGACAGGGGCACCCAGCATTTT. It yields the protein CASSPDRGTQHF.